A single sample gave rise to the 9 T cell receptor beta chains below, sequenced in a study of T cell responses to AZD1222 COVID-19 vaccine. Profiling relied on immunoSEQ multiplex PCR, and the TCRdb table lists in-frame clones only, not all of them. This table holds some 190,000 clones, roughly 92% found once. Sequences were derived from peripheral blood, sampled on day 0 of AZD1222 vaccination. The source is an adult in good health.

In this sample, this clone turned up once. CDR3 loop: CAISGTANSPLHF. DNA for the CDR3: TGTGCCATCAGTGGGACAGCCAATTCACCCCTCCACTTT. The rearrangement uses TRBV10-3 and TRBJ1-6, with D maybe TRBD1 (6 bases). Trimming stripped 4 bases from V and 7 bases from J, with 8 bases between. The CDR3 covers 13 residues. CDR1 is ENHRY, CDR2 SYGVKD, per germline.

The chain links TRBV7-3 to TRBJ1-2, with D possibly being TRBD1 (5 bases). V lost 0 bases and J 8 bases, leaving 10 bases between the germline ends. Germline V CDR1 and CDR2: SGHTA, FQGTGA. CDR3 length equals 13 residues. For the CDR3, the DNA is TGTGCCAGCAGCTTAACAGGGGATGGGGGCTACACCTTC. Its protein product is CASSLTGDGGYTF.

The chain carries TRBV9 and TRBJ1-6; possibly TRBD1 for D (5 bases). The CDR3 is 15 residues long. Trimming removed 0 bases from V and 8 bases from J, with 12 bases in between. Germline V CDR1 and CDR2: SGDLS, YYNGEE. The CDR3 protein is CASSVGAGSHSPLHF. CDR3 nucleotide sequence: TGTGCCAGCAGCGTAGGGGCAGGGTCCCATTCACCCCTCCACTTT.

The chain is built from TRBV7-2 and TRBJ2-2, with TRBD1 matching over 7 bases. Germline V gives CDR1 SGHTA, CDR2 FQGNSA. The CDR3 length is 14 residues. After removal of 4 bases from V and 4 bases from J, the junction contained 3 bases not matched to a gene. This CDR3 is CASSSGQLTGELFF. CDR3 bases: TGTGCCAGCAGCTCGGGACAGCTCACCGGGGAGCTGTTTTTT.

V and J are TRBV30 and TRBJ2-2; no clear D gene. V lost 0 bases and J 3 bases, leaving 8 bases between the germline ends. The CDR3 runs to 14 residues. Germline V gives CDR1 GTSNPN, CDR2 SVGIG (reference sequence). CDR3 sequence (DNA): TGTGCCTGGAGTGTACGGCTTCACACCGGGGAGCTGTTTTTT. Protein product: CAWSVRLHTGELFF. Full variable domain (missing parts from reference TRBV30 and TRBJ2-2): SQTIHQWPATLVQPVGSPLSLECTVEGTSNPNLYWYRQAAGRGLQLLFYSVGIGQISSEVPQNLSASRPQDRQFILSSKKLLLSDSGFYLCAWSVRLHTGELFFGEGSRLTVL.

This rearrangement joins TRBV7-2 to TRBJ1-5, with TRBD1 matching 10 bases. V trimming: 0 bases; J trimming: 5 bases; junction bases outside the gene matches: 4. Per germline, CDR1 SGHTA and CDR2 FQGNSA. This CDR3 is built from 16 residues. In DNA, the CDR3 is TGTGCCAGCAGCTTAGCGGGGACAGGGGTAGATCAGCCCCAGCATTTT. Amino acids: CASSLAGTGVDQPQHF.

V and J are TRBV11-2 and TRBJ1-2, with D perhaps matching TRBD1 (6 bases). The CDR3 has 17 residues. Germline V gives CDR1 SGHAT, CDR2 FQNNGV. V dropped 4 bases and J dropped 2 bases, with 20 bases sitting between them. CDR3 loop: CASSSILQGQGNYGYTF. For the CDR3, the DNA is TGTGCCAGCAGCTCAATCCTCCAGGGGCAGGGGAACTATGGCTACACCTTC.

The chain couples TRBV7-2 to TRBJ2-2; D gene uncertain. Germline lookup yields CDR1 SGHTA and CDR2 FQGNSA. V lost 3 bases to trimming and J lost 5 bases, with 10 bases between them. The CDR3 has 14 amino acids. The DNA of the CDR3 is TGTGCCAGCAGCTTTGGTACATGGACCGGGGAGCTGTTTTTT. Translation: CASSFGTWTGELFF.

This clone was seen a single time. This CDR3 is CASSAAGQGAYEQYF. CDR3 coding DNA: TGTGCCAGCAGTGCGGCGGGACAGGGGGCCTACGAGCAGTACTTC. The rearrangement links TRBV25-1 to TRBJ2-7, with 11 bases matching TRBD1. This CDR3 contains 15 residues. From germline, CDR1 is MGHDK and CDR2 SYGVNS. V dropped 4 bases and J dropped 2; count of bases not matched to a gene: 4.